This TCR beta chain is from a study of blood T cells in healthy people across ages. Study observations and caveats: Per million T cells, the diversity of TCR beta decreased roughly linearly as age advanced.

This clonotype was recorded a few times. What it binds is unknown. Together with a sample-barcoded 5' primer, a J-beta primer mix was included in a second PCR lasting about 7 to 11 cycles. TCRdb re-called the 5' RACE reads with MiXCR, one entry per CDR3 protein. The table shows 2 million or so distinct CDR3 sequences, with about 50% occurring only once. This sequence originates from a woman in her thirties or forties in good health. The sample was blood.

The CDR3 DNA sequence: TGTGCCAGCAGCTTAGTCCACAGGCAGGGTGGGGAGCAGTACTTC. Its translation: CASSLVHRQGGEQYF. The chain has TRBV7-2 and TRBJ2-7; TRBD1 is a possible D gene (5 bases). Germline CDR1 and CDR2: SGHTA and FQGNSA. The CDR3 has 15 residues. Trimming shortened V by 1 base and J by 7 bases, and 17 bases separated the two germline ends.